These 26 T cell receptor beta chains were all obtained from the same sample, sequenced in a study of blood T cell repertoires in COVID-19 (TCRdb year 2020). Library generation was performed with the immunoSEQ multiplex PCR assay. The source is immuneACCESS, and TCRdb retained only in-frame sequences with V and J called. Part of the clones is not carried over; for the studies checked, unresolved V genes explain less than half of this, and the remainder is unexplained. Recorded for this sample are fewer than 250,000 clones; approximately 90% of them occurred a single time. Around 1.2% of the sample belongs to the ten largest clones. The sequencing input was peripheral blood. These receptor sequences come from a young man with acute or convalescent COVID-19.

The V call is TRBV6-5, the J call TRBJ2-2, with D tentatively TRBD2 (6 bases). The CDR3 runs 15 residues. Between the trimmed V and J ends, which lost 2 bases and 7 bases, there was a span of 14 bases. From germline, CDR1 is MNHEY and CDR2 SVGAGI. In nucleotides, the CDR3 is TGTGCCAGCAGTTACGTCGGGGGTCAGAGCGGGGAGCTGTTTTTT. This gives the protein CASSYVGGQSGELFF.

The chain carries TRBV6-5 and TRBJ1-3; D is perhaps TRBD1 (5 bases). The CDR3 has 14 amino acids. The ends were cut back, 6 bases at V and 0 bases at J, with 9 bases in the middle. Germline CDR1 is MNHEY and CDR2 is SVGAGI. The CDR3 sequence: CASRPTDSGNTIYF. Written as DNA, the CDR3 is TGTGCCAGCAGGCCGACAGACTCTGGAAACACCATATATTTT.

The chain couples TRBV5-4 to TRBJ1-2; possibly TRBD1 for D (6 bases). Germline loops: CDR1 SGHNT, CDR2 YYREEE (reference sequence). This CDR3 has 14 residues. With 0 bases removed from V and 4 bases from J, the gap between germline ends came to 10 bases. The CDR3 is CASSLGQEPYGYTF. DNA for the CDR3: TGTGCCAGCAGCTTGGGACAGGAGCCCTATGGCTACACCTTC.

V and J are TRBV11-2 and TRBJ1-3; 9 bases are shared with TRBD1. The CDR3 has 14 amino acids. The junction had 3 bases not matched to a gene; V was cut back by 5 bases and J by 4 bases. Per germline, CDR1 SGHAT and CDR2 FQNNGV. For the CDR3, the DNA is TGTGCCAGCAGCCCCACAGGGGGCGGAAACACCATATATTTT. Its translation is CASSPTGGGNTIYF.

The rearrangement links TRBV6-6 to TRBJ1-2; 7 nucleotides match TRBD1. The trim removed 4 bases at V and 7 bases at J, leaving 9 bases unmatched. The germline gives CDR1 MNHNY, CDR2 SVGAGI (reference sequence). The CDR3 consists of 14 residues. The CDR3 sequence: CASSWDRRRGGYTF. CDR3 nucleotide sequence: TGTGCCAGCAGTTGGGACAGAAGAAGGGGTGGCTACACCTTC.

The V gene is TRBV12-5, the J gene TRBJ1-1; no definite D call. The germline CDR1 and CDR2 sequences are LGHNT and FRNRAP. The CDR3 consists of 13 residues. Trimming left V 3 bases short and J 0 bases short, with 5 bases between. The CDR3 DNA is TGTGCTAGTGGTTTATCAGTGAACACTGAAGCTTTCTTT. Translated, it gives CASGLSVNTEAFF.

The chain employs TRBV7-3 and TRBJ2-5; tentatively, D is TRBD2 (6 bases). V lost 6 bases, J lost 5 bases, and 13 bases lay in between. There are 13 residues in the CDR3. Germline loops: CDR1 SGHTA, CDR2 FQGTGA. This CDR3 is CASRDGGAETQYF. CDR3 nucleotide sequence: TGTGCCAGCAGGGACGGAGGGGCCGAGACCCAGTACTTC.

The rearrangement uses TRBV5-4 and TRBJ2-3, with 9 positions matching TRBD2. The CDR3 length is 14 residues. With V trimmed by 4 bases and J by 2 bases, 2 bases remained unmatched. Germline V gene data show CDR1 as SGHNT and CDR2 as YYREEE (reference sequence). CDR3 DNA: TGTGCCAGCAGCCCGGGACTAGCCACAGATACGCAGTATTTT. Amino acid sequence: CASSPGLATDTQYF. The full variable domain, completed using reference TRBV5-4 and TRBJ2-3, is ETGVTQSPTHLIKTRGQQVTLRCSSQSGHNTVSWYQQALGQGPQFIFQYYREEENGRGNFPPRFSGLQFPNYSSELNVNALELDDSALYLCASSPGLATDTQYFGPGTRLTVL.

V usage is TRBV2 and J usage is TRBJ2-7, with D possibly being TRBD1 (6 bases). The CDR3 has 14 residues. V lost 6 bases and J lost 2, with 14 bases in between. The V gene's germline CDR1 is SNHLY and CDR2 FYNNEI. DNA of the CDR3: TGTGCCAGCAGGATAAGACAGGCGACCTACGAGCAGTACTTC. Amino acid sequence: CASRIRQATYEQYF.

V and J are TRBV2 and TRBJ2-2; D possibly corresponds to TRBD1 (5 bases). V lost 6 bases and J 5 bases, leaving 10 bases between the germline ends. Germline values: CDR1 SNHLY, CDR2 FYNNEI. CDR3 length equals 13 residues. The CDR3 reads CASRTARTGELFF. The CDR3 DNA reads TGTGCCAGCAGGACAGCGAGGACCGGGGAGCTGTTTTTT.

DNA of the CDR3: TGTGCCAGCAGTCCCTCCCCAATAGCGGTTTACACCGGGGAGCTGTTTTTT. This gives the protein CASSPSPIAVYTGELFF. The chain employs TRBV6-4 and TRBJ2-2; tentative D call: TRBD2 (6 bases). The CDR3 runs 17 residues. Germline lookup yields CDR1 MRHNA and CDR2 SNTAGT. Between the trimmed V and J ends, which lost 5 bases and 3 bases, there was a span of 19 bases.

The chain employs TRBV18 and TRBJ1-4; 8 nucleotides match TRBD1. J was trimmed by 4 bases and V by 3 bases; bases with no gene match: 4. From germline, CDR1 is KGHSH and CDR2 LQKENI. The CDR3 sequence is 15 residues long. CDR3 nucleotide sequence: TGTGCCAGCTCACCTCGACAGGGGAATAATGAAAAACTGTTTTTT. Its protein is CASSPRQGNNEKLFF.

This sequence joins TRBV5-1 and TRBJ2-7, with unresolved D. CDR3 length equals 16 residues. Deletions cut 1 base from V and 1 base from J, with 15 bases between. The germline V gene has CDR1 SGHRS and CDR2 YFSETQ. The CDR3 sequence: CASSLFTDLGSYEQYF. The CDR3 region has the DNA TGCGCCAGCAGCTTGTTTACAGATCTTGGGTCCTACGAGCAGTACTTC.

V gene TRBV7-3 combines with J gene TRBJ1-2; 7 nucleotides agree with TRBD1. This CDR3 is built from 13 residues. Germline V gives CDR1 SGHTA, CDR2 FQGTGA. The J segment lost 6 bases and the V segment lost 4 bases, leaving 5 bases of the junction unmatched. The CDR3 is CASSSGQLDGYTF. The CDR3 DNA reads as TGTGCCAGCAGCTCGGGACAGTTGGATGGCTACACCTTC.

This clone was counted once. This sequence joins TRBV30 and TRBJ2-2, with 8 bases matching TRBD1. Germline lookup yields CDR1 GTSNPN and CDR2 SVGIG (reference sequence). The CDR3 has 15 residues. J gave up 7 bases and V 6 bases, and 13 bases lay outside the gene matches. The CDR3 reads CACRRAGGANGELFF. The CDR3 DNA follows: TGTGCCTGCCGGAGGGCAGGGGGCGCGAACGGGGAGCTGTTTTTT.

The chain is built from TRBV5-6 and TRBJ2-7; D remains unclear. This CDR3 contains 13 residues. Germline V lookup: CDR1 SGHDT, CDR2 YYEEEE. V gave up 0 bases and J gave up 7 bases, with 11 bases separating them. CDR3 DNA sequence: TGTGCCAGCAGCTTGGCCCCATCTCGGGAGCAGTACTTC. It translates to CASSLAPSREQYF. The variable domain in full, with the rest retrieved from reference TRBV5-6 and TRBJ2-7, is DAGVTQSPTHLIKTRGQQVTLRCSPKSGHDTVSWYQQALGQGPQFIFQYYEEEERQRGNFPDRFSGHQFPNYSSELNVNALLLGDSALYLCASSLAPSREQYFGPGTRLTVT.

The CDR3, as DNA: TGTGCCAGCAGTTTATTGGGGACAGGGGGGACTAACTATGGCTACACCTTC. Translating gives CASSLLGTGGTNYGYTF. The chain recombines TRBV28 with TRBJ1-2; 11 nucleotides align to TRBD1. Germline lookup yields CDR1 MDHEN and CDR2 SYDVKM. This CDR3 region has 17 residues. Trimming at V came to 1 base and at J to 0 bases, leaving 4 bases not matched to a gene.

The chain is built from TRBV27 and TRBJ2-7; 8 bases align to TRBD1. V trimming: 6 bases; J trimming: 4 bases; junction bases outside the gene matches: 11. The germline V gene has CDR1 MNHEY and CDR2 SMNVEV (reference sequence). This CDR3 is 15 amino acids long. The CDR3 DNA sequence: TGTGCCAGCAGGCTTGGACAGGGTGTCGGATACGAGCAGTACTTC. Its translation is CASRLGQGVGYEQYF.

The V call is TRBV5-6, the J call TRBJ2-1; 7 bases agree with TRBD1. The CDR3 covers 16 residues. After removal of 1 base from V and 2 bases from J, the junction contained 6 bases not matched to a gene. The germline CDR1 and CDR2 sequences are SGHDT and YYEEEE. In DNA, the CDR3 is TGTGCCAGCAGCTTGTTTGGGCAGGGGGCCTACAATGAGCAGTTCTTC. This translates into CASSLFGQGAYNEQFF.

The sample holds one count of this clone. The V call is TRBV5-6, the J call TRBJ2-2; TRBD1 matches at 8 bases. Germline values: CDR1 SGHDT, CDR2 YYEEEE. This CDR3 is built from 17 residues. Trimming took 0 bases from V and 2 from J; bases not matched to a gene: 6. The CDR3 DNA sequence: TGTGCCAGCAGCTTGGACTTGACAGGGGCCAACACCGGGGAGCTGTTTTTT. It codes for CASSLDLTGANTGELFF.

The chain is built from TRBV28 and TRBJ2-7, with TRBD1 matching 9 bases. CDR1 and CDR2 from the germline V gene are MDHEN and SYDVKM. There are 15 residues in the CDR3. The trim removed 4 bases at V and 5 bases at J, leaving 9 bases unmatched. CDR3 DNA sequence: TGTGCCAGCAGTTCCTTGTCGGACAGGGGCCACGAGCAGTACTTC. Its translation: CASSSLSDRGHEQYF.

This clone has just a few counts. J is TRBJ1-1 and V is TRBV6-5, with D possibly being TRBD1 (5 bases). V was shortened by 0 bases and J by 5 bases, with 13 bases between the two germline ends. This CDR3 has 15 residues. Germline V CDR1 and CDR2: MNHEY, SVGAGI. CDR3 region: CASSYSRRGRTEAFF. The CDR3 DNA follows: TGTGCCAGCAGTTACTCGAGAAGGGGCCGTACTGAAGCTTTCTTT.

The chain couples TRBV5-1 to TRBJ2-5; 7 bases fit TRBD2. J lost 2 bases, V lost 3 bases, and 4 bases had no gene match. Germline V lookup: CDR1 SGHRS, CDR2 YFSETQ. This CDR3 spans 14 amino acids. For the CDR3, the DNA is TGCGCCAGCAGCTATGGACTAGAACAAGAGACCCAGTACTTC. It codes for CASSYGLEQETQYF.

This clone appeared a few times. CDR3 amino acids: CASSFGGTDTEAFF. For the CDR3, the DNA is TGTGCCAGCAGCTTCGGAGGGACGGACACTGAAGCTTTCTTT. This chain joins TRBV7-9 and TRBJ1-1; D may be TRBD1 (5 bases). Germline CDR1 and CDR2: SEHNR and FQNEAQ (reference sequence). CDR3 length: 14 residues. Trimming cost V 3 bases and J 3 bases, with 11 bases left between them.

The J gene is TRBJ2-2, the V gene TRBV28, with D perhaps TRBD1 (6 bases). Germline-derived CDR1 and CDR2 are MDHEN and SYDVKM. V was trimmed by 7 bases and J by 2 bases, leaving 17 bases between them. This CDR3 spans 16 amino acids. The CDR3 DNA reads TGTGCCAGCACCCCCACCGGGACACCTAACACCGGGGAGCTGTTTTTT. It codes for CASTPTGTPNTGELFF.

This clone was seen more than once but under ten times. The genes are TRBV2 and TRBJ1-1; the match to TRBD1 covers 9 bases. The CDR3 consists of 15 residues. Germline V gene data show CDR1 as SNHLY and CDR2 as FYNNEI. The J segment lost 11 bases and the V segment lost 1 base, leaving 11 bases of the junction unmatched. DNA for the CDR3: TGTGCCAGCAGTGAAGACAGGGGGCTTCGTGGTAGGGCTTTCTTT. Protein sequence: CASSEDRGLRGRAFF.